The 13 T cell receptor beta chains below were found in one sample sequenced in a study of blood T cells in healthy people across ages. Using a J-beta primer mix together with a sample-barcoded 5' primer, a second PCR was run for 7 to 11 cycles. Each CDR3 protein gets one entry after TCRdb re-called the 5' RACE reads with MiXCR. Seen here are 550,000 to 650,000 distinct CDR3 sequences, about 28% observed once, and the top ten hold about 15%. The specimen was blood. The receptor set was obtained from a woman older than 75 in good health.

This clonotype came up many times. The chain joins TRBV6-6 to TRBJ2-7; 8 nucleotides line up with TRBD1. The CDR3 loop spans 12 amino acids. In germline, CDR1 is MNHNY, CDR2 SVGAGI (reference sequence). J was trimmed by 6 bases and V by 5 bases; bases with no gene match: 3. The CDR3 sequence: CASSKQGGEQYF. DNA for the CDR3: TGTGCCAGCAGTAAACAGGGGGGCGAGCAGTACTTC.

This clonotype was observed many times. V gene TRBV11-2 combines with J gene TRBJ2-5; a possible D gene is TRBD1 (6 bases). Trimming pared 5 bases from V and 5 bases from J, leaving 15 bases between. CDR3 length: 14 residues. Germline V gene lookup returns CDR1 SGHAT and CDR2 FQNNGV. Here the CDR3 reads CASSNSGARETQYF. CDR3 bases: TGTGCCAGCAGCAACTCAGGGGCGCGGGAGACCCAGTACTTC.

This clonotype was seen ten or more times. The gene calls are TRBV7-9 and TRBJ2-7; 9 positions agree with TRBD1. V lost 7 bases, J lost 4 bases, and 17 bases stayed unmatched. Germline CDR1 is SEHNR and CDR2 is FQNEAQ (reference sequence). This CDR3 comprises 17 residues. This CDR3 is CASNAGTRDRVSYEQYF. The CDR3 nucleotides are TGTGCCAGCAACGCCGGAACTCGGGACAGGGTTTCTTACGAGCAGTACTTC. The full variable domain, completed using reference TRBV7-9 and TRBJ2-7, is DTGVSQNPRHKITKRGQNVTFRCDPISEHNRLYWYRQTLGQGPEFLTYFQNEAQLEKSRLLSDRFSAERPKGSFSTLEIQRTEQGDSAMYLCASNAGTRDRVSYEQYFGPGTRLTVT.

At least ten counts were recorded for this clonotype. The V gene is TRBV5-1, the J gene TRBJ2-7; 9 bases map to TRBD1. Trimming at V came to 4 bases and at J to 5 bases, leaving 10 bases not matched to a gene. Germline CDR1 SGHRS, CDR2 YFSETQ. There are 15 residues in the CDR3. The CDR3 loop is CASSPAGTGMDEQYF. The CDR3 nucleotides read TGCGCCAGCAGCCCCGCCGGGACAGGGATGGACGAGCAGTACTTC.

The rearrangement links TRBV5-1 to TRBJ2-4, with D possibly TRBD2 on 5 matching bases. The better agreement between TRBJ2-7 and the DNA end casts doubt on the J call. The germline gives CDR1 SGHRS, CDR2 YFSETQ. CDR3 length: 14 residues. CDR3 nucleotides: TGCGCCAGCAGTTCAGTGGACTCCACCTACGAGCAGTACTTC. Translating gives CASSSVDSTYEQYF.

This clonotype was seen only a few times. The rearrangement links TRBV19 to TRBJ1-5, with 8 bases matching TRBD1. This CDR3 contains 15 residues. Germline trimming cut 5 bases from V and 2 bases from J; bases unmatched to any gene: 5. Per germline, CDR1 LNHDA and CDR2 SQIVND (reference sequence). CDR3 protein: CASSLTGDGNQPQHF. In DNA form, the CDR3 reads TGTGCCAGTAGTCTGACAGGGGATGGCAATCAGCCCCAGCATTTT.

This clonotype was seen ten or more times. The chain joins TRBV20-1 to TRBJ1-2; D is unresolved. CDR1 DFQATT and CDR2 SNEGSKA come from the germline V gene (reference sequence). This CDR3 comprises 13 residues. Trimming shortened V by 4 bases and J by 2 bases, and 11 bases separated the two germline ends. As DNA, the CDR3 is TGCAGTGCTACGCGATCGATCAACTATGGCTACACCTTC. It codes for CSATRSINYGYTF.

This clonotype showed up just a few times. A read error may produce the germline difference seen at one junction end. This sequence joins TRBV6-1 and TRBJ1-5; the match to TRBD1 covers 8 bases. Looked up from germline, CDR1 is MNHNS and CDR2 is SASEGT. The CDR3 has 15 residues. The CDR3 DNA sequence: TGTGTCAGCAGTGAAGACAGGGGATCAAATCAGCCCCAGCATTTT. This codes for CVSSEDRGSNQPQHF.

This clonotype was observed a handful of times. V is TRBV6-6 and J is TRBJ2-5; possible D gene TRBD1, 5 bases. The CDR3 extends over 13 amino acids. Trimming took 2 bases from V and 5 from J, leaving 9 bases between them. Germline V gene lookup returns CDR1 MNHNY and CDR2 SVGAGI (reference sequence). CDR3 protein: CASSYVQGETQYF. CDR3 DNA: TGTGCCAGCAGTTACGTGCAGGGCGAGACCCAGTACTTC.

This clonotype was seen at least ten times. This chain links TRBV28 with TRBJ1-5; D unresolved. Looked up from germline, CDR1 is MDHEN and CDR2 is SYDVKM. This CDR3 has 14 residues. Between the trimmed V and J ends, which lost 8 bases and 0 bases, there was a span of 11 bases. The CDR3 coding sequence is TGTGCCAGCTGGGCCGGCCATAGCAATCAGCCCCAGCATTTT. It specifies CASWAGHSNQPQHF.

Comments on this clonotype: A much bigger clone sits one base away, suggesting this may be a read error. CDR3: CASSGGTSCHEQYF. The CDR3 DNA is TGTGCCAGCAGCGGCGGGACTAGCTGCCACGAGCAGTACTTC. This chain links TRBV7-2 with TRBJ2-7, with TRBD2 identical over 9 bases. The CDR3 is 14 residues long. Trimming at V came to 5 bases and at J to 5 bases, leaving 7 bases not matched to a gene. Germline CDR1 and CDR2: SGHTA and FQGNSA.

At least ten counts were recorded for this clonotype. V and J are TRBV6-2 or TRBV6-3 and TRBJ2-3; TRBD2 aligns across 7 bases. Germline V gene sequence: CDR1 MNHEY, CDR2 SVGEGT. V gave up 0 bases and J gave up 2 bases; unmatched junction bases: 11. The CDR3 consists of 18 residues. CDR3 amino acids: CASSYSLSRRGNTDTQYF. DNA of the CDR3: TGTGCCAGCAGTTACTCCCTCTCCAGGCGGGGGAACACAGATACGCAGTATTTT.

V usage is TRBV5-1 and J usage is TRBJ2-3, with 8 positions matching TRBD2. Trimming at V came to 0 bases and at J to 4 bases, leaving 7 bases not matched to a gene. Germline CDR1 is SGHRS and CDR2 is YFSETQ. This CDR3 has 16 amino acids. Here the CDR3 reads CASSLEGTSSPDTQYF. The DNA for the CDR3 is TGCGCCAGCAGCTTGGAAGGGACTAGTTCTCCAGATACGCAGTATTTT.